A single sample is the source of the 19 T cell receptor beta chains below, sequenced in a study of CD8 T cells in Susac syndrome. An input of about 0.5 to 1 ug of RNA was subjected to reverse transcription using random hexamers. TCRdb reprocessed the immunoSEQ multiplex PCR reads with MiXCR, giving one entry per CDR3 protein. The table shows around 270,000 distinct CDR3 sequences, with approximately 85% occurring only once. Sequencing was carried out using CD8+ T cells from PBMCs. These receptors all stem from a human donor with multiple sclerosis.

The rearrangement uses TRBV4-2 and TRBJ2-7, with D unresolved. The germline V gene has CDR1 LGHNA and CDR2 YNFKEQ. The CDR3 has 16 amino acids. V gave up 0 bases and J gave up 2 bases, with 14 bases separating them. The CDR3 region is CASSQDGLRLAYEQYF. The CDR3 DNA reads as TGTGCCAGCAGCCAAGACGGCCTCCGTTTGGCCTACGAGCAGTACTTC.

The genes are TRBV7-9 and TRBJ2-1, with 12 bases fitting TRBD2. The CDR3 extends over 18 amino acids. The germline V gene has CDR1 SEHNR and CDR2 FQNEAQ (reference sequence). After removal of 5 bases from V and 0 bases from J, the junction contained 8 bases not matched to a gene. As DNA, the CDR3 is TGTGCCAGCAGCGACGGACTAGCGGGACTTCCCTCCTACAATGAGCAGTTCTTC. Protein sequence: CASSDGLAGLPSYNEQFF.

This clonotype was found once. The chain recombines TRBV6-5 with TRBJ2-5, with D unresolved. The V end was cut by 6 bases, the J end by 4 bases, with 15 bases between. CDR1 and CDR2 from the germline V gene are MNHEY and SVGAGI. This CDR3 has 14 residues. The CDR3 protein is CASSSSNLGETQYF. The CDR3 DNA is TGTGCCAGCAGCTCGTCAAACTTGGGAGAGACCCAGTACTTC.

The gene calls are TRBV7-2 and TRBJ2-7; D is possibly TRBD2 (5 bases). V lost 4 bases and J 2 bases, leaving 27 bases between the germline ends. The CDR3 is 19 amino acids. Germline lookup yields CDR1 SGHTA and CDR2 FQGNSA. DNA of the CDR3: TGTGCCAGCAGCTCGGACCGCGAAGGGCTCTTCGGGGTCCCCTACGAGCAGTACTTC. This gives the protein CASSSDREGLFGVPYEQYF.

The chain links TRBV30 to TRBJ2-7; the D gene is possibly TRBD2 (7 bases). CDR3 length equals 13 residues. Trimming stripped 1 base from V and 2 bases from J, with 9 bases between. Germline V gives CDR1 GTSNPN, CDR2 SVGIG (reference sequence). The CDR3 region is CAWSEGGPYEQYF. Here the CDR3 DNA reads TGTGCCTGGAGTGAGGGGGGGCCCTACGAGCAGTACTTC. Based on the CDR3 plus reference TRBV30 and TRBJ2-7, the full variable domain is SQTIHQWPATLVQPVGSPLSLECTVEGTSNPNLYWYRQAAGRGLQLLFYSVGIGQISSEVPQNLSASRPQDRQFILSSKKLLLSDSGFYLCAWSEGGPYEQYFGPGTRLTVT.

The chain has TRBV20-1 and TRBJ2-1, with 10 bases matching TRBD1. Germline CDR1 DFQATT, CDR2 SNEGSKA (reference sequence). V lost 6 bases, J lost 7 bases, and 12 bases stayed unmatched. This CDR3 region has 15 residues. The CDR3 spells CSAIYRRTGGNEQFF. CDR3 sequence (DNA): TGCAGTGCGATCTACCGTCGGACAGGGGGGAATGAGCAGTTCTTC.

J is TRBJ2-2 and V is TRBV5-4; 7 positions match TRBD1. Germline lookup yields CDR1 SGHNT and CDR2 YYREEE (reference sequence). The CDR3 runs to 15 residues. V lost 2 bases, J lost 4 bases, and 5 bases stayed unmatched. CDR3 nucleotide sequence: TGTGCCAGCAGCTTAGAGACAGGGCCCACCGGGGAGCTGTTTTTT. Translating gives CASSLETGPTGELFF.

Here the CDR3 reads CASSPDDWDNEQFF. The DNA for the CDR3 is TGTGCCAGCAGCCCAGACGACTGGGACAATGAGCAGTTCTTC. This chain links TRBV13 with TRBJ2-1; D is unclear. Per germline, CDR1 PRHDT and CDR2 FYEKMQ (reference sequence). The CDR3 sequence is 14 residues long. Deletions cut 5 bases from V and 5 bases from J, with 13 bases between.

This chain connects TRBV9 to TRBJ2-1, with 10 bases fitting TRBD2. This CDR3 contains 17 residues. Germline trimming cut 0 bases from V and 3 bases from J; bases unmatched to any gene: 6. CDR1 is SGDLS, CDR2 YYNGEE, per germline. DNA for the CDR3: TGTGCCAGCAGCGTAGGGAGGGGACTAGCGCTCTACAATGAGCAGTTCTTC. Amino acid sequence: CASSVGRGLALYNEQFF.

CDR3 in DNA: TGCAGCGTTGATTTGGAGGAGACCCAGTACTTC. It translates to CSVDLEETQYF. The chain joins TRBV29-1 to TRBJ2-5; D remains unclear. V was clipped by 3 bases and J by 5 bases, with 7 bases between them. There are 11 residues in the CDR3. Germline V CDR1 and CDR2: SQVTM, ANQGSEA. The entire variable domain, with the rest obtained from reference TRBV29-1 and TRBJ2-5, is as follows: SAVISQKPSRDICQRGTSLTIQCQVDSQVTMMFWYRQQPGQSLTLIATANQGSEATYESGFVIDKFPISRPNLTFSTLTVSNMSPEDSSIYLCSVDLEETQYFGPGTRLLVL.

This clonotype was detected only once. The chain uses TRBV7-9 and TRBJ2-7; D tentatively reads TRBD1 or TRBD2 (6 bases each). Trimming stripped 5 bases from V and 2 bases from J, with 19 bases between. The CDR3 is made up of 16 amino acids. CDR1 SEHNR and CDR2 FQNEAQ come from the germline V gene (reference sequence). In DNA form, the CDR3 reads TGTGCCAGCAGCCCGGTGGTCGTCGGGGGCGCCTACGAGCAGTACTTC. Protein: CASSPVVVGGAYEQYF.

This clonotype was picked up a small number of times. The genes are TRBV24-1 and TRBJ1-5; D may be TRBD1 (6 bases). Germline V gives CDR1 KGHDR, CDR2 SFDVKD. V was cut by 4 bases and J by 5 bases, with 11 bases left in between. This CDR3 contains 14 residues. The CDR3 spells CATSEDSGDQPQHF. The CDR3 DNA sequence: TGTGCCACCAGTGAGGACAGCGGCGATCAGCCCCAGCATTTT.

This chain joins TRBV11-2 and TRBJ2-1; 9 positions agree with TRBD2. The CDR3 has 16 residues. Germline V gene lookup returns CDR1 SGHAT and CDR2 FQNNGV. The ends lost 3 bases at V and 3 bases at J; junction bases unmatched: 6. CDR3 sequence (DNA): TGTGCCAGCAGCTTTGCAGCGGGAGGTGGCTACAATGAGCAGTTCTTC. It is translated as CASSFAAGGGYNEQFF.

CDR3 amino acids: CARNAGVRDTEAFF. In DNA, the CDR3 is TGCGCCCGCAATGCAGGGGTTAGGGACACTGAAGCTTTCTTT. V and J are TRBV5-1 and TRBJ1-1; possible D gene TRBD1, 6 bases. Germline values: CDR1 SGHRS, CDR2 YFSETQ. This CDR3 has 14 residues. V dropped 10 bases and J dropped 3 bases, with 19 bases sitting between them.

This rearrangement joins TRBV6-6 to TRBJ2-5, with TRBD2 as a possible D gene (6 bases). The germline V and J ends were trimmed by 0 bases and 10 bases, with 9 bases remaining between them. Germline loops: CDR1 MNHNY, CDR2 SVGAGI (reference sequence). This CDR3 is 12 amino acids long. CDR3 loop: CASSYSRRDQYF. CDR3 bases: TGTGCCAGCAGTTACTCGAGGCGGGACCAGTACTTC.

CDR3 DNA: TGTGCCAGCGGGCCCGGGGTAGGCCTGAGCAATCAGCCCCAGCATTTT. Its translation is CASGPGVGLSNQPQHF. The chain couples TRBV6-1 to TRBJ1-5; D unclear. The V end lost 8 bases, the J end lost 1 base, and 18 bases lay between the germline ends. CDR1 is MNHNS and CDR2 is SASEGT in the germline V gene. CDR3 length: 16 residues.

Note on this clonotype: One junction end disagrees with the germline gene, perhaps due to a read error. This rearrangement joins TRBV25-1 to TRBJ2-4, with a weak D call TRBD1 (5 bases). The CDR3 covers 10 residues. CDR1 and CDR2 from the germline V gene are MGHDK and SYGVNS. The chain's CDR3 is CASSGNNLIF. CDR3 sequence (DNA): TGTGCCAGCTCAGGGAACAACCTTATCTTC.

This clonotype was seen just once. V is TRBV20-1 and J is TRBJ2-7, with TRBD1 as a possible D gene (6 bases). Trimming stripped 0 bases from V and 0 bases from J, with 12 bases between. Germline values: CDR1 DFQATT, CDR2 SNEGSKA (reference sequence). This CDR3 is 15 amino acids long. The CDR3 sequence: CSARDIQGSSYEQYF. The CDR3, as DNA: TGCAGTGCTAGAGACATACAGGGAAGCTCCTACGAGCAGTACTTC.

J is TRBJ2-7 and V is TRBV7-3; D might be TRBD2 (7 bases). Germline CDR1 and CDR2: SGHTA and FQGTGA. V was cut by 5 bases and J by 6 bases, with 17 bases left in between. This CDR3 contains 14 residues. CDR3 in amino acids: CASSAGTGGAEQYF. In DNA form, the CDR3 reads TGTGCCAGCAGCGCTGGGACGGGGGGCGCCGAGCAGTACTTC.